Detailed here is one T cell receptor (beta chain). This sample stems from a study of blood T cell repertoires in COVID-19. The overall study: T cells, B-cell-depleted T cells, or PBMCs provided the cDNA or gDNA that served as material.

CDR3 length: 15 residues. The germline gives CDR1 LNHNV, CDR2 YYDKDF (reference sequence). V gave up 3 bases and J gave up 4 bases; unmatched junction bases: 6. TCRdb's table, derived via immunoSEQ multiplex PCR, lists solely in-frame clones and lacks some. The table records over 45,000 clones, approximately 88% of them present only once. Material: peripheral blood. The clonotype originates from a man between 65 and 85 years old with acute or convalescent COVID-19. The rearrangement links TRBV15 to TRBJ1-5, with 7 bases identical to TRBD1. CDR3 nucleotides: TGTGCCACCAGCAGCATAACAGGGGTGAATCAGCCCCAGCATTTT. Translation: CATSSITGVNQPQHF.